The T cell receptor (beta chain) described here comes from a study of human T cells and chemical hapten exposure. Notes on this clonotype: What it recognizes is unknown.

The CDR3 is made up of 15 amino acids. V was cut by 2 bases and J by 4 bases, with 13 bases left in between. Germline CDR1 and CDR2: SGHRS and YFSETQ. Time point described: pre-sensitization, week 0. As for treatment: therapeutic diphenylcyclopropenone sensitization with weekly scalp DPC. People who gave samples had alopecia, were 18 to 70 years old, and were suitable for DPC. Total RNA came from unfractionated whole blood. Study-level findings and limits: Expanded TCR counts at PT1 were positively correlated with the patch test score.

TCRdb used MiXCR to reprocess the RACE reads, holding one entry per CDR3 protein. There are fewer than 70,000 distinct CDR3 sequences in the sample; approximately 6.7% occur only once, and more than 1.5% lies in the top ten. V usage is TRBV5-1 and J usage is TRBJ1-5; the D gene is possibly TRBD1 (6 bases). Sequencing was performed on whole blood, taken in connection with sensitization to the hapten diphenylcyclopropenone (DPC). This TCR came from a woman between 25 and 40 years old with alopecia areata. Some clones in this sample may be carry-over from other donors' samples. CDR3 bases: TGCGCCAGCAGCTTATGGGGAGGGGGGAATCAGCCCCAGCATTTT. It is translated as CASSLWGGGNQPQHF.